Following are 19 T cell receptor beta chains from one sample sequenced in a study of shared clonotypes between healthy human individuals. The table came from immunoSEQ multiplex PCR; TCRdb's copy has only in-frame clones and leaves some out. The sample comprises 1,500,000 or so clones, 98% to 99% of which are singletons, and 0.3% to 0.45% rests with the top ten. Sequencing used naive CD4+ T cells sorted from blood. Subset in this sample: CD45RA+ positively selected. The receptors here all came from a man aged 30 to 45 in good health.

In the case of this clone: The same CDR3 is also encoded by other DNA sequences in this sample. The rearrangement links TRBV5-1 to TRBJ2-7, with 8 bases aligning to TRBD2. V dropped 0 bases and J dropped 6; count of bases not matched to a gene: 2. The germline CDR1 and CDR2 sequences are SGHRS and YFSETQ. The CDR3 loop spans 13 amino acids. The CDR3 nucleotides read TGCGCCAGCAGCTTGGAGGGACTAGGCGAGCAGTACTTC. It is translated as CASSLEGLGEQYF.

The chain is built from TRBV29-1 and TRBJ2-7, with 11 bases that match TRBD2. The CDR3 runs to 15 residues. Losses at the gene ends were 4 bases for V and 3 bases for J; bases not matched to a gene: 8. Germline V gene lookup returns CDR1 SQVTM and CDR2 ANQGSEA. Here the CDR3 DNA reads TGCAGCGTTGGTTCACTAGCGGGAGTACTCTACGAGCAGTACTTC. Protein: CSVGSLAGVLYEQYF.

This sequence joins TRBV5-6 and TRBJ1-1; D is unresolved. The CDR3 length is 11 residues. V shed 4 bases and J shed 7 bases, with 8 bases lying between them. Germline CDR1 and CDR2: SGHDT and YYEEEE. DNA of the CDR3: TGTGCCAGCAGCGCGGGCCTTGAAGCTTTCTTT. This translates into CASSAGLEAFF.

The chain uses TRBV19 and TRBJ2-7; 7 bases agree with TRBD1. The CDR3 is 14 residues long. V gave up 7 bases and J gave up 4 bases; unmatched junction bases: 10. Germline-derived CDR1 and CDR2 are LNHDA and SQIVND (reference sequence). Here the CDR3 reads CASTKGRGQYEQYF. The CDR3 nucleotides are TGTGCCAGTACCAAGGGAAGGGGGCAATACGAGCAGTACTTC.

The chain carries TRBV25-1 and TRBJ2-3; 8 positions match TRBD2. CDR3 length: 15 amino acids. Trimming cost V 8 bases and J 2 bases; bases outside gene matches: 9. Germline V lookup: CDR1 MGHDK, CDR2 SYGVNS. The CDR3 coding sequence is TGTGCCAGCTCAAGGACTAGCCTTTCCACAGATACGCAGTATTTT. It translates to CASSRTSLSTDTQYF.

Turning to this clone: Other nucleotide sequences in the sample specify the same CDR3. V is TRBV29-1 and J is TRBJ2-3; weak D call: TRBD1 (5 bases). Trimming cost V 3 bases and J 1 base, with 8 bases left between them. CDR3 size: 13 residues. Germline V gene lookup returns CDR1 SQVTM and CDR2 ANQGSEA. Written as DNA, the CDR3 is TGCAGCGTTGATGGCAGGGGCACAGATACGCAGTATTTT. It specifies CSVDGRGTDTQYF.

V and J are TRBV15 and TRBJ2-7; TRBD2 aligns across 7 bases. V was clipped by 8 bases and J by 5 bases; unmatched bases: 12. The CDR3 spans 14 residues. The germline CDR1 and CDR2 sequences are LNHNV and YYDKDF (reference sequence). CDR3: CATGLGGSKDEQYF. The CDR3 DNA follows: TGTGCCACCGGATTGGGGGGGAGTAAGGACGAGCAGTACTTC.

Turning to this clone: Other nucleotide sequences from this sample produce the same CDR3. J is TRBJ2-5 and V is TRBV30; D is unclear. Germline V CDR1 and CDR2: GTSNPN, SVGIG (reference sequence). This CDR3 contains 10 residues. The V end lost 3 bases, the J end lost 5 bases, and 4 bases lay between the germline ends. The CDR3 here is CAWSQETQYF. The CDR3 coding sequence is TGTGCCTGGAGCCAGGAGACCCAGTACTTC.

This sequence joins TRBV29-1 and TRBJ2-1; possible D gene TRBD1, 6 bases. V was cut by 4 bases and J by 11 bases, with 15 bases left in between. This CDR3 is 12 amino acids long. The germline CDR1 and CDR2 sequences are SQVTM and ANQGSEA. This CDR3 is CSVGARTDKQFF. The CDR3 DNA is TGCAGCGTTGGAGCAAGGACAGATAAGCAGTTCTTC.

The V gene is TRBV9, the J gene TRBJ2-1, with 8 bases matching TRBD1. The CDR3 extends over 13 amino acids. Trimming cost V 2 bases and J 8 bases; bases outside gene matches: 3. Germline lookup yields CDR1 SGDLS and CDR2 YYNGEE. The CDR3 loop reads CASSVDRGDEQFF. CDR3 DNA sequence: TGTGCCAGCAGCGTTGACAGGGGCGATGAGCAGTTCTTC.

This CDR3 reads CASSQGQGRIGPQHF. Here the CDR3 DNA reads TGCGCCAGCAGCCAAGGACAGGGGAGGATAGGGCCCCAGCATTTT. The chain links TRBV4-3 to TRBJ1-5; 8 bases agree with TRBD1. Germline CDR1 LGHNA, CDR2 YSLEER. V lost 1 base and J lost 9; bases outside the gene matches: 8. This CDR3 is 15 amino acids long.

The V gene is TRBV19, the J gene TRBJ1-5; possible D gene TRBD1, 6 bases. Trimming left V 7 bases short and J 5 bases short, with 12 bases between. The CDR3 sequence is 13 residues long. Germline V lookup: CDR1 LNHDA, CDR2 SQIVND (reference sequence). This CDR3 reads CASTVRGDQPQHF. CDR3 nucleotide sequence: TGTGCCAGTACGGTCAGGGGCGATCAGCCCCAGCATTTT.

V and J are TRBV4-1 and TRBJ2-7, with 7 bases identical to TRBD1. CDR1 is MGHRA, CDR2 YSYEKL, per germline. V lost 1 base to trimming and J lost 5 bases; unmatched junction nucleotides: 8. The CDR3 has 15 residues. The CDR3 here is CASSQATGVRNEQYF. CDR3 nucleotides: TGCGCCAGCAGCCAAGCCACAGGGGTTAGGAACGAGCAGTACTTC.

The rearrangement links TRBV7-6 to TRBJ2-3, with TRBD2 identical over 8 bases. The ends lost 3 bases at V and 6 bases at J; junction bases unmatched: 14. The CDR3 is 17 amino acids. From germline, CDR1 is SGHVS and CDR2 FNYEAQ. The CDR3 loop reads CASSLSIAGLVGDTQYF. CDR3 sequence (DNA): TGTGCCAGCAGCTTGTCGATAGCGGGATTAGTAGGGGATACGCAGTATTTT.

With respect to this clone: The same CDR3 also results from other DNA sequences found in this sample. V and J are TRBV9 and TRBJ2-5; the D is unclear. CDR1 is SGDLS, CDR2 YYNGEE, per germline. CDR3 length: 13 amino acids. Trimming removed 0 bases from V and 2 bases from J, with 5 bases in between. CDR3 sequence: CASSVGPQETQYF. Written as DNA, the CDR3 is TGTGCCAGCAGCGTAGGACCACAAGAGACCCAGTACTTC.

V and J are TRBV11-2 and TRBJ2-7; 11 bases match TRBD2. The junction had 10 bases not matched to a gene; V was cut back by 3 bases and J by 0 bases. The CDR3 spans 18 residues. Germline V gene lookup returns CDR1 SGHAT and CDR2 FQNNGV. In nucleotides, the CDR3 is TGTGCCAGCAGCTTCGGACTAGCGGGCCGTCCGAGCTCCTACGAGCAGTACTTC. Encoded protein: CASSFGLAGRPSSYEQYF.

The chain combines TRBV5-1 with TRBJ2-3; D is perhaps TRBD1 (5 bases). The CDR3 extends over 16 amino acids. Germline CDR1 and CDR2: SGHRS and YFSETQ. V dropped 0 bases and J dropped 5 bases, with 16 bases sitting between them. This CDR3 is CASSLGTPNLGDTQYF. The CDR3 coding sequence is TGCGCCAGCAGCTTGGGGACACCTAATCTCGGAGATACGCAGTATTTT.

The chain joins TRBV28 to TRBJ2-7, with D perhaps given as TRBD1 or TRBD2 (5 bases each). The length of the CDR3 is 14 residues. Germline V gene sequence: CDR1 MDHEN, CDR2 SYDVKM. V lost 2 bases, J lost 4 bases, and 12 bases lay in between. The CDR3: CASSLAGTIYEQYF. CDR3 DNA sequence: TGTGCCAGCAGTTTAGCCGGGACCATTTACGAGCAGTACTTC.

The J gene is TRBJ2-3, the V gene TRBV30; 10 bases fit TRBD2. The CDR3 covers 15 residues. V shed 1 base, J shed 4 bases, and the junction held 5 bases outside the gene matches. The germline gives CDR1 GTSNPN, CDR2 SVGIG (reference sequence). This CDR3 reads CAWSELAGVPDTQYF. Written as DNA, the CDR3 is TGTGCCTGGAGTGAGCTAGCGGGAGTCCCAGATACGCAGTATTTT.